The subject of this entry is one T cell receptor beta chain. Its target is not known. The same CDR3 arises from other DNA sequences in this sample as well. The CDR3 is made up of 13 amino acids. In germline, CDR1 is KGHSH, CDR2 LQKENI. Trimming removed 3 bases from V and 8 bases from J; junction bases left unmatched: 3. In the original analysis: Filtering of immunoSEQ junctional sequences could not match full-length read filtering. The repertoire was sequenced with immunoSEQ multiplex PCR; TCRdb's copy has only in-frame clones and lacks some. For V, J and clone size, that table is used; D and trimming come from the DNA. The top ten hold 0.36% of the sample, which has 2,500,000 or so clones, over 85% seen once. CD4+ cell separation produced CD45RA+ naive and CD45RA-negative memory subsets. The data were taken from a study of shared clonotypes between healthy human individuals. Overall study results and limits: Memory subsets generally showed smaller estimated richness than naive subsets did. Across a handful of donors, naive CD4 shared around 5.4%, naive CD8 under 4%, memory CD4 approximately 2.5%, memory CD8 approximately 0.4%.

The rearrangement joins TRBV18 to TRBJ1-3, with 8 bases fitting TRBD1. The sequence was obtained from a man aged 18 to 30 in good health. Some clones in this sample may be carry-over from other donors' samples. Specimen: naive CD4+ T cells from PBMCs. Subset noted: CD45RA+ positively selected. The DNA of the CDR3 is TGTGCCAGCTCACCCGGACAGGGTGACACCATATATTTT. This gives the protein CASSPGQGDTIYF. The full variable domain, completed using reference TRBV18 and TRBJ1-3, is NAGVMQNPRHLVRRRGQEARLRCSPMKGHSHVYWYRQLPEEGLKFMVYLQKENIIDESGMPKERFSAEFPKEGPSILRIQQVVRGDSAAYFCASSPGQGDTIYFGEGSWLTVV.